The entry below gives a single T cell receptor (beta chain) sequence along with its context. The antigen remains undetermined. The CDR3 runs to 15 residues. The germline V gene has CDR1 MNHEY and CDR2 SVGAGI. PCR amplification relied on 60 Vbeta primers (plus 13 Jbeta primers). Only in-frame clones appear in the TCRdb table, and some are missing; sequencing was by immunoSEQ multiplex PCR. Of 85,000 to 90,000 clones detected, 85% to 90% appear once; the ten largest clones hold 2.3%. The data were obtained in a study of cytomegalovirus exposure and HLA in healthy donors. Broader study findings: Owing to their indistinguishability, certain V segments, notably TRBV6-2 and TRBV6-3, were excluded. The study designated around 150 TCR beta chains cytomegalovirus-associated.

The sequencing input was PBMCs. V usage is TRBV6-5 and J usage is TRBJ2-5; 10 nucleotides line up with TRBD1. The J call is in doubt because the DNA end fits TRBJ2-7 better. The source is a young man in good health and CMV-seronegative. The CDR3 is CASRTTGTGVDEQYF. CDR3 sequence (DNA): TGTGCCAGCAGGACCACCGGGACAGGGGTGGACGAGCAGTACTTC.